The source of this T cell receptor beta chain is a study of monozygotic twins with inflammatory bowel disease. One entry per CDR3 protein, without DNA, is what TCRdb gives after re-calling the 5' RACE reads. The sample totals just over 300,000 distinct CDR3 sequences. CDR1 is DFQATT, CDR2 SNEGSKA, per germline (reference sequence). This CDR3 contains 15 residues. This chain uses TRBV20-1 with TRBJ2-5; TCRdb indicates TRBD2, and absent DNA this call remains unverified. This TCR was recovered from a human donor with ulcerative colitis or Crohn's disease, or a healthy co-twin of an affected twin (not recorded which). Sequencing used blood. The CDR3 sequence: CSARDLAGGVETQYF.